Sequencing of this TCR beta chain was carried out in a study of somatic mutations in cytotoxic T cells in rheumatoid arthritis. Notes on the study in general: The slight TRBV07 underrepresentation in rheumatoid arthritis patients received no adjustment for multiple comparisons. The CD8+ clonality of rheumatoid arthritis patients increased with age, whereas that of healthy controls did not.

The germline gives CDR1 SQVTM, CDR2 ANQGSEA. The CDR3 length is 13 residues. Deletions cut 7 bases from V and 1 base from J, with 14 bases between. The table came from immunoSEQ multiplex PCR; TCRdb's copy has only in-frame clones and leaves some out. The sample holds about 20,000 clones, 86% seen once. As concerns this clone: The target antigen is unknown.

The specimen sequenced was CD8+ T cells sorted from blood. The chain carries TRBV29-1 and TRBJ2-7; no clear D. The sequence came from a man in his forties in good health. Here the CDR3 reads CSALVGVSYEQYF. CDR3 sequence (DNA): TGCAGCGCCCTCGTTGGGGTATCCTACGAGCAGTACTTC.